This record concerns one TCR beta chain sequence. TCRdb processed the RT-PCR reads anew with MiXCR; each CDR3 protein has one entry. The repertoire holds 650,000 to 800,000 distinct CDR3 sequences, more than 13% seen once, with roughly 3.6% in the top ten. Trimming removed 3 bases at V and 4 bases at J, with 12 bases between. The CDR3 runs to 14 residues. Sequenced material: memory CD4+ T cells from blood. This receptor was identified in a female donor in good health, serving as a healthy control. This chain connects TRBV12-3 or TRBV12-4 to TRBJ1-2; D not certain. Here the CDR3 reads CASSLSRGGYGYTF. The CDR3 region has the DNA TGTGCCAGCAGTTTGTCGCGCGGCGGCTATGGCTACACCTTC.